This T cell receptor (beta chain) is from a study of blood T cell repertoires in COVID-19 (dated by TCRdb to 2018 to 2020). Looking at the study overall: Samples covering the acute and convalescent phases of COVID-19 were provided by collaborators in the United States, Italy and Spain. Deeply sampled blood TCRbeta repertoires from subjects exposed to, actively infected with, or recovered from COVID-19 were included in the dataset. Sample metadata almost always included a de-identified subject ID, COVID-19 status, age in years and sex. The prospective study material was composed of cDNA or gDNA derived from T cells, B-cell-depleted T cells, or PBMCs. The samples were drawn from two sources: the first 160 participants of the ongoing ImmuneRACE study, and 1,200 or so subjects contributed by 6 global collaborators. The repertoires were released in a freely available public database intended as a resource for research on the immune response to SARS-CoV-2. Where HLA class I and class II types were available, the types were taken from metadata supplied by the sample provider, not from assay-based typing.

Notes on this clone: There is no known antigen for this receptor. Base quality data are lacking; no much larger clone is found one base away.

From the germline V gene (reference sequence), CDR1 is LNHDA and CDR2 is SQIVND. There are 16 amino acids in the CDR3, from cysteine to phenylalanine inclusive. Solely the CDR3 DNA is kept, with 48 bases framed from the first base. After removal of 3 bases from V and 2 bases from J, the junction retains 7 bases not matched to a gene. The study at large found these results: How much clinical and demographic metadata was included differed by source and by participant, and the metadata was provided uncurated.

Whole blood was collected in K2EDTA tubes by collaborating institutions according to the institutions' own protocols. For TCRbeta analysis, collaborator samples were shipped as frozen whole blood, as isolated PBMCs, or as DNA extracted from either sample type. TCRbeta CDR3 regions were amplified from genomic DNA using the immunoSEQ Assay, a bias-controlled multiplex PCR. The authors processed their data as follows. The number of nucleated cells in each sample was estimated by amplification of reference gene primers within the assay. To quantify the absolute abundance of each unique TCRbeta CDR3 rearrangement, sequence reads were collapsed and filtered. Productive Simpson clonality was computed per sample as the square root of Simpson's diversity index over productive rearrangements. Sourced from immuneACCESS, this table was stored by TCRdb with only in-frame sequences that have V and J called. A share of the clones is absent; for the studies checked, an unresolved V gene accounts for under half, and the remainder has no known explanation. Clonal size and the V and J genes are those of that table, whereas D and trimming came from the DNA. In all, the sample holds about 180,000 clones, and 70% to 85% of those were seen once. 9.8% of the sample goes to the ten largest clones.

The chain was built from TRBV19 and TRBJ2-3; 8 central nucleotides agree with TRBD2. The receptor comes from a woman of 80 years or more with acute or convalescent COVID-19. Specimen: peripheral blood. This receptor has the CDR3 CASSMEPSGLTDTQYF. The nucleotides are TGTGCCAGTAGTATGGAACCTAGCGGGCTCACAGATACGCAGTATTTT.